Below are 26 T cell receptor beta chains sequenced from a single sample in a study of identical twins. A single record per CDR3 protein comes from TCRdb applying MiXCR to the 5' RACE reads. Of around 1.7 million distinct CDR3 sequences listed, about 32% are singletons. Sequenced material: cord blood. The receptor set was obtained from a newborn girl in good health.

The sample holds a few counts of this clonotype. The CDR3 DNA follows: TGCGCCAGCAGCGTGGACGGTACCTACGAGCAGTACTTC. This translates into CASSVDGTYEQYF. The genes are TRBV5-1 and TRBJ2-5, with D hard to call. The J call may not be correct, given that the DNA end is closer to TRBJ2-7. The CDR3 covers 13 residues. Germline-derived CDR1 and CDR2 are SGHRS and YFSETQ.

This clonotype has just a few counts. V and J are TRBV9 and TRBJ2-1, with 9 bases that match TRBD2. V trimming: 1 base; J trimming: 7 bases; junction bases outside the gene matches: 6. The CDR3 loop spans 15 amino acids. The germline V gene encodes CDR1 SGDLS and CDR2 YYNGEE. In DNA form, the CDR3 reads TGTGCCAGCAGCGTACAGGCGGGGGGGGGTAATGAGCAGTTCTTC. This translates into CASSVQAGGGNEQFF.

The table lists this clonotype with many counts. The chain combines TRBV18 with TRBJ1-6, with TRBD1 matching 7 bases. This CDR3 is built from 16 residues. J was trimmed by 0 bases and V by 1 base; bases with no gene match: 0. CDR1 and CDR2 from the germline V gene are KGHSH and LQKENI. This chain's CDR3 is CASSPRDSSYNSPLHF. Here the CDR3 DNA reads TGTGCCAGCTCACCACGGGACAGCTCCTATAATTCACCCCTCCACTTT.

This clonotype was observed a handful of times. This sequence joins TRBV4-1 and TRBJ1-1; 7 bases are shared with TRBD1. This CDR3 region has 15 residues. CDR1 is MGHRA and CDR2 is YSYEKL in the germline V gene. The V gene end was trimmed by 4 bases and the J gene end by 4 bases; junction bases not matched to a gene: 9. The CDR3 sequence is CASSPAQGLGTEAFF. CDR3 nucleotide sequence: TGCGCCAGCAGCCCTGCACAGGGGCTTGGCACTGAAGCTTTCTTT.

The rearrangement links TRBV5-1 to TRBJ2-3; D remains ambiguous. V was cut by 2 bases and J by 1 base, with 8 bases left in between. The CDR3 loop spans 14 amino acids. The germline V gene has CDR1 SGHRS and CDR2 YFSETQ. The DNA for the CDR3 is TGCGCCAGCAGCTTTTACTCACGCACAGATACGCAGTATTTT. As protein: CASSFYSRTDTQYF.

This clonotype has just a few counts. This chain connects TRBV20-1 to TRBJ2-4, with 7 bases matching TRBD2. Near its end, the DNA agrees better with TRBJ2-7, so the J call may be wrong. The CDR3 is 17 amino acids. CDR1 is DFQATT and CDR2 is SNEGSKA in the germline V gene (reference sequence). CDR3 amino acids: CSARDQNSGLFFYEQYF. DNA for the CDR3: TGCAGTGCTAGAGATCAAAATAGCGGGTTATTTTTCTACGAGCAGTACTTC.

CDR3 bases: TGTGCTAGTGGTTTGGGACACTTTAAGGATGGATTGAACACCGGGGAGCTGTTTTTT. This codes for CASGLGHFKDGLNTGELFF. The chain is built from TRBV12-5 and TRBJ2-2; D remains ambiguous. The length of the CDR3 is 19 residues. CDR1 is LGHNT, CDR2 FRNRAP, per germline. Trimming stripped 1 base from V and 1 base from J, with 19 bases between.

This clonotype was counted between two and nine times. This sequence joins TRBV20-1 and TRBJ2-3; D may be TRBD2 (6 bases). Germline CDR1 reads DFQATT; CDR2 reads SNEGSKA (reference sequence). Trimming pared 3 bases from V and 1 base from J, leaving 14 bases between. The CDR3 totals 15 residues. Written as DNA, the CDR3 is TGCAGTGCTAGTCTGGCGGGACGACGCACAGATACGCAGTATTTT. Translated, it gives CSASLAGRRTDTQYF.

About this clonotype itself: This may be a read error, as it is one base from a much larger clone. The chain carries TRBV7-2 and TRBJ2-5; D remains unclear. Trimming stripped 1 base from V and 11 bases from J, with 17 bases between. The CDR3 loop spans 14 amino acids. The germline gives CDR1 SGHTA, CDR2 FQGNSA. In DNA, the CDR3 is TGTGCCAGCAGCTTAGTACGGTTGTCGGGTGAGCAGTACTTC. This encodes CASSLVRLSGEQYF.

This clonotype was detected ten times or more. The V gene is TRBV6-5, the J gene TRBJ2-5; TRBD1 matches 7 bases. V dropped 0 bases and J dropped 3; count of bases not matched to a gene: 7. The germline V gene encodes CDR1 MNHEY and CDR2 SVGAGI. The CDR3 sequence is 16 residues long. The CDR3 loop is CASSYSIQGSEETQYF. As DNA, the CDR3 is TGTGCCAGCAGTTACTCAATACAGGGGTCGGAAGAGACCCAGTACTTC.

Comments on this clonotype: A junction end diverges from the germline sequence, so it may reflect a read error. The chain joins TRBV24-1 to TRBJ2-1; TRBD1 agrees at 9 bases. Germline V gene sequence: CDR1 KGHDR, CDR2 SFDVKD. The CDR3 runs 13 residues. DNA for the CDR3: TGTGCCACCCAGGACAGGGGTTACAATGAGCGGTTCTTC. Protein product: CATQDRGYNERFF.

The chain carries TRBV11-2 and TRBJ2-1; possibly TRBD2 for D (6 bases). CDR3 size: 15 residues. Per germline, CDR1 SGHAT and CDR2 FQNNGV. The V end lost 1 base, the J end lost 8 bases, and 15 bases lay between the germline ends. The CDR3 DNA is TGTGCCAGCAGCTTAGCCGGTAGTTGGGGGGATGAGCAGTTCTTC. Its protein is CASSLAGSWGDEQFF.

This clonotype was recorded a few times. One end of the junction does not line up with germline, which may come from a read error. The rearrangement links TRBV7-7 to TRBJ2-1; 8 bases map to TRBD2. This CDR3 spans 14 amino acids. In germline, CDR1 is SSHAT, CDR2 FNYEAQ (reference sequence). This CDR3 is CASSLVNSGAEQFF. The CDR3 DNA reads TGTGCTAGCAGCTTAGTCAATAGCGGGGCTGAGCAGTTCTTC.

The rearrangement joins TRBV18 to TRBJ2-7, with D possibly TRBD1 on 6 matching bases. This CDR3 region has 13 residues. From germline, CDR1 is KGHSH and CDR2 LQKENI. Trimming removed 8 bases at V and 1 base at J, with 12 bases between. CDR3 DNA: TGTGCCAGCGCACAGGACAGTTCCTACGAGCAGTACTTC. This encodes CASAQDSSYEQYF. The full variable domain, in which reference TRBV18 and TRBJ2-7 provide the parts outside the CDR3, is NAGVMQNPRHLVRRRGQEARLRCSPMKGHSHVYWYRQLPEEGLKFMVYLQKENIIDESGMPKERFSAEFPKEGPSILRIQQVVRGDSAAYFCASAQDSSYEQYFGPGTRLTVT.

This clonotype was seen a few times. The genes are TRBV12-3 or TRBV12-4 and TRBJ2-1, with a tentative D call TRBD2 (6 bases). This CDR3 contains 16 residues. Between the trimmed V and J ends, which lost 5 bases and 6 bases, there was a span of 20 bases. CDR3 sequence reads: CASSPPTGTGRNEQFF. CDR3 in DNA: TGTGCCAGCAGTCCCCCAACTGGGACTGGCCGCAATGAGCAGTTCTTC.

This clonotype appeared a few times. The chain links TRBV20-1 to TRBJ1-2, with D possibly matching TRBD1 (5 bases). Looked up from germline, CDR1 is DFQATT and CDR2 is SNEGSKA (reference sequence). V was pared by 0 bases and J by 1 base, with 12 bases between. The CDR3 totals 15 residues. The CDR3 loop is CSARDWRDYNYGYTF. In DNA, the CDR3 is TGCAGTGCTAGAGATTGGAGGGACTATAACTATGGCTACACCTTC.

The gene calls are TRBV12-3 or TRBV12-4 and TRBJ2-7; D gene uncertain. The CDR3 is 12 residues long. V was trimmed by 3 bases and J by 7 bases, leaving 10 bases between them. This CDR3 reads CASSLEHNEQYF. Here the CDR3 DNA reads TGTGCCAGCAGTTTGGAGCACAATGAGCAGTACTTC.

The genes are TRBV20-1 and TRBJ2-1, with TRBD2 identical over 9 bases. The length of the CDR3 is 13 residues. Trimming cost V 0 bases and J 13 bases; bases outside gene matches: 7. CDR1 is DFQATT and CDR2 is SNEGSKA in the germline V gene (reference sequence). This CDR3 reads CSAREPSGTEQFF. For the CDR3, the DNA is TGCAGTGCTAGAGAGCCTAGCGGGACAGAACAGTTCTTC.

This chain links TRBV29-1 with TRBJ2-5; no clear D gene. Trimming removed 5 bases at V and 1 base at J, with 14 bases between. Germline values: CDR1 SQVTM, CDR2 ANQGSEA. This CDR3 is built from 14 residues. The CDR3 region has the DNA TGCAGCGTTTCTCTGAACTCGGGCCAAGAGACCCAGTACTTC. Residues: CSVSLNSGQETQYF.

This clonotype was seen at least ten times. The gene calls are TRBV10-3 and TRBJ2-5; TRBD2 aligns across 13 bases. The DNA end lines up better with TRBJ2-7; the J call may be wrong. Germline values: CDR1 ENHRY, CDR2 SYGVKD. The CDR3 covers 16 residues. CDR3 loop: CAISAAGLAGIGEQYF. The DNA of the CDR3 is TGTGCCATCAGTGCCGCGGGACTAGCGGGAATAGGCGAGCAGTACTTC.

This clonotype appeared a few times. The chain employs TRBV5-1 and TRBJ2-5; 7 bases match TRBD2. The germline V gene has CDR1 SGHRS and CDR2 YFSETQ. Losses at the gene ends were 5 bases for V and 0 bases for J; bases not matched to a gene: 7. The CDR3 is 15 amino acids. The CDR3 nucleotides are TGCGCCAGCAGGGTCCCTAGCGGTTACCAAGAGACCCAGTACTTC. This translates into CASRVPSGYQETQYF.

The rearrangement uses TRBV20-1 and TRBJ2-3; 9 positions match TRBD1. This CDR3 spans 14 amino acids. In germline, CDR1 is DFQATT, CDR2 SNEGSKA (reference sequence). J lost 5 bases, V lost 5 bases, and 8 bases had no gene match. The chain's CDR3 is CSAGSGTGIDTQYF. The CDR3 DNA sequence: TGCAGTGCTGGATCCGGGACAGGGATAGATACGCAGTATTTT.

This clonotype was seen more than once but under ten times. The gene calls are TRBV5-5 and TRBJ1-1; D is uncertain. Per the germline V gene, CDR1 is SGHKS and CDR2 is YYEKEE (reference sequence). V was trimmed by 7 bases and J by 1 base, leaving 8 bases between them. This CDR3 contains 12 residues. The CDR3, as DNA: TGTGCCAGCCAGAACAGGAACACTGAAGCTTTCTTT. It yields the protein CASQNRNTEAFF.

This clonotype was seen only a few times. The chain couples TRBV25-1 to TRBJ1-4; a possible D gene is TRBD1 (6 bases). Germline V gene lookup returns CDR1 MGHDK and CDR2 SYGVNS. The CDR3 totals 15 residues. Trimming shortened V by 3 bases and J by 7 bases, and 15 bases separated the two germline ends. The CDR3 protein is CASSERRGHPEKLFF. DNA of the CDR3: TGTGCCAGCAGTGAGCGAAGGGGACACCCTGAAAAACTGTTTTTT.

This clonotype was found many times. The rearrangement links TRBV12-3 or TRBV12-4 to TRBJ2-1; 9 bases are shared with TRBD2. Trimming took 2 bases from V and 4 from J; bases not matched to a gene: 9. This CDR3 comprises 17 residues. CDR3 bases: TGTGCCAGCAGTTTACTTGGGCGGGGGGGGGATTACAATGAGCAGTTCTTC. This sequence encodes CASSLLGRGGDYNEQFF.

About this clonotype itself: At one end, the junction sequence differs from germline, possibly due to a read error. The chain carries TRBV7-8 and TRBJ2-1; 9 nucleotides match TRBD2. CDR3 size: 17 residues. Germline V gene lookup returns CDR1 SGHVS and CDR2 FQNEAQ. The CDR3 DNA reads TGTGCCAGCAGTGGGAGCGGGAGGAAAAGCTCCTACAATGGGCAGTTCTTC. It is translated as CASSGSGRKSSYNGQFF.